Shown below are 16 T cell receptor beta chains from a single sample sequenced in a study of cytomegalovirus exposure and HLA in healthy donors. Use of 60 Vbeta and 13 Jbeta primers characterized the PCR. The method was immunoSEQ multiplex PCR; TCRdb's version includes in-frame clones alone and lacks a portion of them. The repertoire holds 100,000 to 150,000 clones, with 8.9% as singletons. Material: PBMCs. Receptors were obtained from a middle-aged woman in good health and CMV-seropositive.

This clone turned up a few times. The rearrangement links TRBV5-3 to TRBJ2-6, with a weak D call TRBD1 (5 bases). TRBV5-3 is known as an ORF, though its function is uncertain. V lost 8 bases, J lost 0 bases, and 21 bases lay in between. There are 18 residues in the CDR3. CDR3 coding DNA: TGTGCCAGTCTCGCCCAAGGGGAAACTCTCTCTGGGGCCAACGTCCTGACTTTC. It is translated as CASLAQGETLSGANVLTF.

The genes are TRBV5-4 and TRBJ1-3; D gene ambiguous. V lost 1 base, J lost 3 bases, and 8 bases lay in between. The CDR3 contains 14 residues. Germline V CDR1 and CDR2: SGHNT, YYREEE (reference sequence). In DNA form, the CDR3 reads TGTGCCAGCAGCTTGTCAGGTTATGGAAACACCATATATTTT. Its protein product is CASSLSGYGNTIYF.

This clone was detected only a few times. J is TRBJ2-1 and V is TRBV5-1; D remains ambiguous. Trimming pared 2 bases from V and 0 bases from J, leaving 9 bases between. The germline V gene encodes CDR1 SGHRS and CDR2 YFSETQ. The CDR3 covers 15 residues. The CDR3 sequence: CASSFIESSYNEQFF. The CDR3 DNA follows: TGCGCCAGCAGCTTCATAGAGAGCTCCTACAATGAGCAGTTCTTC.

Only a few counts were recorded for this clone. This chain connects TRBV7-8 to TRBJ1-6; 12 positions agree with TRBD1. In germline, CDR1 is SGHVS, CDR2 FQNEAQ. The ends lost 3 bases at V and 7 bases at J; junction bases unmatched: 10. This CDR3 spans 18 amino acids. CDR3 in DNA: TGTGCCAGCAGCTTGAAAGGGACAGGGGGCGCCGGGAATTCACCCCTCCACTTT. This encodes CASSLKGTGGAGNSPLHF.

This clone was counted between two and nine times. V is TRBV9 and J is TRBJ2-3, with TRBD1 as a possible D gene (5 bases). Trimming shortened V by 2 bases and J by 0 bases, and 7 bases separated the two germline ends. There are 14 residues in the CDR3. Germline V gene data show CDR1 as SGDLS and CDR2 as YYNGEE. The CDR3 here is CASSVRQSTDTQYF. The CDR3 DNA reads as TGTGCCAGCAGCGTTCGACAGAGCACAGATACGCAGTATTTT.

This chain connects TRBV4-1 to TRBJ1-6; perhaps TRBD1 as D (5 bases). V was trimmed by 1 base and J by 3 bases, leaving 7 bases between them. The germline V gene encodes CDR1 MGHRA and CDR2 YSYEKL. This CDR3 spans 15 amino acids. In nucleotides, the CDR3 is TGCGCCAGCAGCCAAGGGGGCTTCTATAATTCACCCCTCCACTTT. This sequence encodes CASSQGGFYNSPLHF.

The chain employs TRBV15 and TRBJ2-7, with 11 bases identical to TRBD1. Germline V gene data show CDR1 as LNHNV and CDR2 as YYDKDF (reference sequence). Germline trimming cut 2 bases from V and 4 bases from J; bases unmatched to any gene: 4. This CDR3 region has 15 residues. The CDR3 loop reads CATSRRTGGVYEQYF. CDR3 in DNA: TGTGCCACCAGCAGACGGACAGGGGGCGTATACGAGCAGTACTTC. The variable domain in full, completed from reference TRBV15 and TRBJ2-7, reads DAMVIQNPRYQVTQFGKPVTLSCSQTLNHNVMYWYQQKSSQAPKLLFHYYDKDFNNEADTPDNFQSRRPNTSFCFLDIRSPGLGDTAMYLCATSRRTGGVYEQYFGPGTRLTVT.

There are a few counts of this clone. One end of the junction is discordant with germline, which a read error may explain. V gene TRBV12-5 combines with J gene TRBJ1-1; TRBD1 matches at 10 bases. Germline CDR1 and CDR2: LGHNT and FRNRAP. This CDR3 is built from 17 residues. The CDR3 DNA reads TGTGCTAGTGGTACATCCGGACAGGGGGGTTTGAAGACTGAAGCTTTCTTT. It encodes CASGTSGQGGLKTEAFF.

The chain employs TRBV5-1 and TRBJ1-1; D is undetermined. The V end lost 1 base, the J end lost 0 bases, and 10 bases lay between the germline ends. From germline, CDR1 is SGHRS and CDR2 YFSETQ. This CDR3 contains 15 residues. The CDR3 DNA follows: TGCGCCAGCAGCTTGACTACTAGCATGAACACTGAAGCTTTCTTT. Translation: CASSLTTSMNTEAFF. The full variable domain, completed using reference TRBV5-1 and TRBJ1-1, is KAGVTQTPRYLIKTRGQQVTLSCSPISGHRSVSWYQQTPGQGLQFLFEYFSETQRNKGNFPGRFSGRQFSNSRSEMNVSTLELGDSALYLCASSLTTSMNTEAFFGQGTRLTVV.

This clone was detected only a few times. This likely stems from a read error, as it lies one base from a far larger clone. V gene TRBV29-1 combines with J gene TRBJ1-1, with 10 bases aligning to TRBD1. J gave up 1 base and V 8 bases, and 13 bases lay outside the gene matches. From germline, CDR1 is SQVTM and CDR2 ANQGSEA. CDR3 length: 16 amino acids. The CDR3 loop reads CSFWGGGTGANTEAFF. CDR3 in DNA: TGCAGCTTTTGGGGCGGCGGGACAGGGGCGAACACTGAAGCTTTCTTT.

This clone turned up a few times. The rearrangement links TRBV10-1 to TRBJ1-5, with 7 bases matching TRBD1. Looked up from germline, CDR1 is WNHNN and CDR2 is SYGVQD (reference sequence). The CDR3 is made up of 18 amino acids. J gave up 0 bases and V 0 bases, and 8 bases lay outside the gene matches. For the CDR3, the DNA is TGCGCCAGCAGTGAGTCAAGCACACAGGGGTATAGCAATCAGCCCCAGCATTTT. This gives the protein CASSESSTQGYSNQPQHF.

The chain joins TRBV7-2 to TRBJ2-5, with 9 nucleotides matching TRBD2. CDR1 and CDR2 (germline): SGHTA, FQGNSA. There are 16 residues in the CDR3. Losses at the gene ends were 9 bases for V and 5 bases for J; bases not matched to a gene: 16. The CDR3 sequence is CASQILAGVTGETQYF. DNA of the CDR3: TGTGCCAGTCAGATACTAGCGGGCGTCACGGGGGAGACCCAGTACTTC. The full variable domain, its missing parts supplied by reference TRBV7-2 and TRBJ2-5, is GAGVSQSPSNKVTEKGKDVELRCDPISGHTALYWYRQSLGQGLEFLIYFQGNSAPDKSGLPSDRFSAERTGGSVSTLTIQRTQQEDSAVYLCASQILAGVTGETQYFGPGTRLLVL.

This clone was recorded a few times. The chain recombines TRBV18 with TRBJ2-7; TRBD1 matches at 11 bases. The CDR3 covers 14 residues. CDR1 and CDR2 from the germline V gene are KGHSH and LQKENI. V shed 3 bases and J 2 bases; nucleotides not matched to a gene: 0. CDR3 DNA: TGTGCCAGCTCACCGGGACAGGGGGCCTACGAGCAGTACTTC. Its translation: CASSPGQGAYEQYF.

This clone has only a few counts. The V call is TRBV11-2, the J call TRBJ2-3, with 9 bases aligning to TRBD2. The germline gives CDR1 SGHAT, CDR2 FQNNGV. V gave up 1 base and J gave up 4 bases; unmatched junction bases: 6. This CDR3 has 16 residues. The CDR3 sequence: CASSLAAGGPADTQYF. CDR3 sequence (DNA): TGTGCCAGCAGCTTAGCGGCGGGGGGGCCGGCAGATACGCAGTATTTT.

In DNA, the CDR3 is TGTGCCAGCAGCGTAGAGGGACACCGAGAAGCTTTCTTT. Protein product: CASSVEGHREAFF. V usage is TRBV9 and J usage is TRBJ1-1; possibly TRBD1 for D (6 bases). The CDR3 runs to 13 residues. CDR1 and CDR2 from the germline V gene are SGDLS and YYNGEE. V lost 0 bases, J lost 8 bases, and 11 bases lay in between.

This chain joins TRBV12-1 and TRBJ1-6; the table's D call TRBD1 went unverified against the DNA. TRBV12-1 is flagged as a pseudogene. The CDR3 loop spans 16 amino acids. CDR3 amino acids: CASSLTPGQASSPLHF. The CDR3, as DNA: TGTGCCAGCAGCTTAACGCCGGGACAGGCGAGTTCACCCCTCCACTTT.